Measured by frequency, the clone carrying this TCR beta chain is medium-sized. TRB was amplified from about 250 ng of peripheral blood genomic DNA per sample. This sample was taken from a study of T cell clusters in autoimmune cytopenias. TRB was amplified by touch-down multiplex PCR, primer pools A and B combined. Each CDR3 protein gets one entry in TCRdb, which reprocessed the multiplex PCR reads and gives no DNA. This table lists thousands of distinct CDR3 sequences. The CDR3 extends over 12 amino acids. CDR1 GTSNPN and CDR2 SVGIG come from the germline V gene (reference sequence). The clonotype comes from a human donor with an autoimmune cytopenia or autoimmune hepatitis (not recorded which). V gene TRBV30 combines with J gene TRBJ1-2. The sequencing sample was made of peripheral blood. CDR3: CAWSAGIYGYTF.